This T cell receptor (beta chain) was sequenced during a study of blood T cell repertoires in COVID-19. Turning to the study itself: Sites in the United States, Italy and Spain provided acute and convalescent COVID-19 samples.

The study drew participants aged about 18 to 89 years from about two dozen US areas. Cohort assignment relied on participant-reported clinical history. This CDR3 region has 18 residues. V dropped 0 bases and J dropped 1; count of bases not matched to a gene: 7. Germline V gene data show CDR1 as SGDLS and CDR2 as YYNGEE. Per the authors' pipeline: By means of reference gene primer amplification, nucleated cell counts were estimated. Produced via immunoSEQ multiplex PCR; TCRdb's table is partial and in-frame only. The V and J calls and clone size were taken over from that table, and D and trimming were inferred from the DNA. The repertoire includes 220,000 or so clones, 85% to 90% of them detected once, and roughly 0.95% sits in the top ten.

The receptor comes from a man aged 50 or older who had been exposed to COVID-19. V gene TRBV9 combines with J gene TRBJ2-2; 9 nucleotides agree with TRBD1. The sequenced sample was PBMCs or T cells enriched from blood (not recorded which). As DNA, the CDR3 is TGTGCCAGCAGCGTAGGCCCTTGGGGACAGGGGAACACCGGGGAGCTGTTTTTT. Amino acid sequence: CASSVGPWGQGNTGELFF.